This T cell receptor beta chain was recovered during a study of spatial heterogeneity in lung cancer. Study findings and constraints: Compared with follow-up, resection was when ubiquitous expanded tumor TCRs appeared in blood more.

J lost 3 bases, V lost 6 bases, and 7 bases had no gene match. There are 15 residues in the CDR3. Germline CDR1 is SGHAT and CDR2 is FQNNGV. At least ten counts were recorded for this clonotype. Antigen specificity is unknown. A distinct unique molecular identifier was carried by each TCR cDNA molecule. TCRdb reprocessed the 5' RACE reads with MiXCR, giving one entry per CDR3 protein. The sample records 50,000 to 55,000 distinct CDR3 sequences, about 7% being singletons. This sample's time point: sample taken at primary tumor resection. Whole RNA, isolated from tumor, nontumor lung or frozen PBMC, was sequenced without prior sorting.

This material consisted of PBMCs, taken at surgery. This sequence originates from a female donor with early-stage non-small cell lung cancer. The chain links TRBV11-2 to TRBJ2-4, with TRBD1 identical over 8 bases. CDR3 nucleotide sequence: TGTGCCAGCAGATTCCAGGGGGCGGACAAAAACATTCAGTACTTC. Its protein is CASRFQGADKNIQYF.